These T cell receptor beta chains were read from a single sample in a study of T cells after yellow fever vaccination. TCRdb re-derived calls from the 5' RACE reads in MiXCR, one entry per CDR3 protein. The sample shows roughly 320,000 distinct CDR3 sequences, about 10% of them seen only once. The sequencing here drew on CD4+ T cells sorted from PBMCs, taken 45 days after the yellow fever booster vaccination. All receptors come from a young man who received the YFV17D yellow fever vaccine. Both conserved end residues are part of each CDR3. Fields, in order: D gene, V gene, J gene, clone size, CDR3 DNA, CDR3 protein. A D gene is named only where the DNA matches it firmly. The size field is filled for only some rows; it gives once, few, many or a size class.

D gene: TRBD1; V gene: TRBV6-6; J gene: TRBJ2-2; clone size: .; CDR3 DNA: TGTGCCAGCAGTTACCCAGGGGGCGATTCGGACACCGGGGAGCTGTTTTTT; CDR3 protein: CASSYPGGDSDTGELFF
D gene: .; V gene: TRBV25-1; J gene: TRBJ2-6; clone size: once; CDR3 DNA: TGTGCCAGCAGTGAATCCACCGGGACCGGGGTCACTGGGGCCAACGTCCTGACTTTC; CDR3 protein: CASSESTGTGVTGANVLTF
D gene: TRBD1; V gene: TRBV6-1; J gene: TRBJ1-6; clone size: few; CDR3 DNA: TGTGCCAGCAGTGAACTAGGACAGGGGCGGACACCCCTCCACTTT; CDR3 protein: CASSELGQGRTPLHF
D gene: .; V gene: TRBV7-2; J gene: TRBJ1-2; clone size: .; CDR3 DNA: TGTGCCAGCAGCCCAGGACAACCTCCTGGCTATGGCTACACCTTC; CDR3 protein: CASSPGQPPGYGYTF
D gene: .; V gene: TRBV6-2/TRBV6-3; J gene: TRBJ2-3; clone size: .; CDR3 DNA: TGTGCCAGCAGTCACACCAGGTATACGCAGTATTTT; CDR3 protein: CASSHTRYTQYF
D gene: TRBD1; V gene: TRBV6-2/TRBV6-3; J gene: TRBJ1-6; clone size: .; CDR3 DNA: TGTGCCAGCAGGATTACAGGGGGATCACCCCTCCACTTT; CDR3 protein: CASRITGGSPLHF
D gene: .; V gene: TRBV5-1; J gene: TRBJ2-2; clone size: .; CDR3 DNA: TGCGCCAGCAGCTTTGGGGTAAACACCGGGGAGCTGTTTTTT; CDR3 protein: CASSFGVNTGELFF
D gene: TRBD2; V gene: TRBV20-1; J gene: TRBJ2-1; clone size: .; CDR3 DNA: TGCAGTCCCTGGCCTGCGGGGGGGACCAATGAGCAGTTCTTC; CDR3 protein: CSPWPAGGTNEQFF
D gene: TRBD1; V gene: TRBV7-2; J gene: TRBJ2-3; clone size: few; CDR3 DNA: TGTGCCAGCAGTGGAAGGACAGGGACCTTAGGTGATACGCAGTATTTT; CDR3 protein: CASSGRTGTLGDTQYF
D gene: TRBD2; V gene: TRBV7-3; J gene: TRBJ2-2; clone size: few; CDR3 DNA: TGTGCCAGTACCGCCTTAGCGGGGGGTCTAGGCGGGGAGCTGTTTTTT; CDR3 protein: CASTALAGGLGGELFF
D gene: TRBD1; V gene: TRBV24-1; J gene: TRBJ2-2; clone size: few; CDR3 DNA: TGTGCCACCATGACAGGGGGCCGAACCGGGGAGCTGTTTTTT; CDR3 protein: CATMTGGRTGELFF
D gene: .; V gene: TRBV3-1; J gene: TRBJ1-1; clone size: few; CDR3 DNA: TGTGCCAGCAGCCAAGCCGGGGTTGAAGCTTTCTTT; CDR3 protein: CASSQAGVEAFF
D gene: TRBD1; V gene: TRBV7-2; J gene: TRBJ1-6; clone size: .; CDR3 DNA: TGTGCCAGCAGCTTAGACGGACAGGGATATTCACCCCTCCACTTT; CDR3 protein: CASSLDGQGYSPLHF
D gene: .; V gene: TRBV7-8; J gene: TRBJ2-1; clone size: .; CDR3 DNA: TGTGCCAGCAGACGGGACCTGGGCAATGAGCAGTTCTTC; CDR3 protein: CASRRDLGNEQFF
D gene: .; V gene: TRBV10-2; J gene: TRBJ1-1; clone size: few; CDR3 DNA: TGCGCCAGCAGTGAGCCCCGATGGACAGCCACTGAAGCTTTCTTT; CDR3 protein: CASSEPRWTATEAFF
D gene: .; V gene: TRBV11-3; J gene: TRBJ2-2; clone size: .; CDR3 DNA: TGTGCCAGCAGCCCGTCGCATACACAAACCGGGGAGCTGTTTTTT; CDR3 protein: CASSPSHTQTGELFF
D gene: TRBD2; V gene: TRBV20-1; J gene: TRBJ2-3; clone size: few; CDR3 DNA: TGCAGTGCTAGAGAACTAGCGGGGGTGACAGATACGCAGTATTTT; CDR3 protein: CSARELAGVTDTQYF
D gene: .; V gene: TRBV7-9; J gene: TRBJ2-7; clone size: .; CDR3 DNA: TGTGCCAGCAGCTCGGGACCTTCCTTGTACGAGCAGTACTTC; CDR3 protein: CASSSGPSLYEQYF
D gene: .; V gene: TRBV19; J gene: TRBJ2-2; clone size: .; CDR3 DNA: TGTGCCAGTAGTATACCCAGCAGGGTGCGCGCCGGGGAGCTGTTTTTT; CDR3 protein: CASSIPSRVRAGELFF
D gene: .; V gene: TRBV18; J gene: TRBJ2-5; clone size: many; CDR3 DNA: TGTGCCAGCTCACCCCTGCCCCAAGAGACCCAGTACTTC; CDR3 protein: CASSPLPQETQYF
D gene: .; V gene: TRBV20-1; J gene: TRBJ1-2; clone size: .; CDR3 DNA: TGCAGTGCTAGACCGGCAGTACGGGGCTACACCTTC; CDR3 protein: CSARPAVRGYTF
D gene: .; V gene: TRBV11-2; J gene: TRBJ1-6; clone size: few; CDR3 DNA: TGTGCCAGCAGCCACGAAGGCCCGTCACCCCTCCACTTT; CDR3 protein: CASSHEGPSPLHF
D gene: .; V gene: TRBV20-1; J gene: TRBJ2-7; clone size: .; CDR3 DNA: TGCAGTGCTAGCGGGAGCTCCTACGAGCAGTACTTC; CDR3 protein: CSASGSSYEQYF
D gene: .; V gene: TRBV7-9; J gene: TRBJ1-1; clone size: few; CDR3 DNA: TGTGCCAGCAGCACCTACCCTGGCACTGAAGCTTTCTTT; CDR3 protein: CASSTYPGTEAFF
D gene: .; V gene: TRBV4-3; J gene: TRBJ2-3; clone size: .; CDR3 DNA: TGCGCCAGCAGCCAAGACGGCTCCACAGATACGCAGTATTTT; CDR3 protein: CASSQDGSTDTQYF
D gene: .; V gene: TRBV10-1; J gene: TRBJ2-3; clone size: few; CDR3 DNA: TGCGCCAGCAGCACTACTAGCAGAGATACGCAGTATTTT; CDR3 protein: CASSTTSRDTQYF
D gene: .; V gene: TRBV9; J gene: TRBJ2-7; clone size: .; CDR3 DNA: TGTGCCAGCAGCGTAGCAATCGGAGACCTCTACGAGCAGTACTTC; CDR3 protein: CASSVAIGDLYEQYF
D gene: .; V gene: TRBV19; J gene: TRBJ2-7; clone size: .; CDR3 DNA: TGTGCCAGTAGTAGTGGAACAGCCAAGCAGTACTTC; CDR3 protein: CASSSGTAKQYF
D gene: .; V gene: TRBV4-3; J gene: TRBJ2-6; clone size: few; CDR3 DNA: TGCGCCAGCAGCCAAGCGGCGGAGGGATCGCTGTCTGGGGCCAACGTCCTGACTTTC; CDR3 protein: CASSQAAEGSLSGANVLTF
D gene: TRBD2; V gene: TRBV29-1; J gene: TRBJ2-3; clone size: few; CDR3 DNA: TGCAGCGTTCCTCCGGGACTAGCGGGGAGATGGGATACGCAGTATTTT; CDR3 protein: CSVPPGLAGRWDTQYF
D gene: TRBD2; V gene: TRBV6-4; J gene: TRBJ2-1; clone size: .; CDR3 DNA: TGTGCCAGCAGTGTGCTAGCGGGGGGAGGTTACAATGAGCAGTTCTTC; CDR3 protein: CASSVLAGGGYNEQFF
D gene: TRBD2; V gene: TRBV4-1; J gene: TRBJ2-3; clone size: .; CDR3 DNA: TGCGCCAGCAGCCAAGGGCTAGCGGGGGTTTCTAGCACAGATACGCAGTATTTT; CDR3 protein: CASSQGLAGVSSTDTQYF
D gene: .; V gene: TRBV6-5; J gene: TRBJ1-2; clone size: many; CDR3 DNA: TGTGCCAGCAGGCCGGTTGGCTATGGCTACACCTTC; CDR3 protein: CASRPVGYGYTF
D gene: .; V gene: TRBV7-8; J gene: TRBJ2-1; clone size: .; CDR3 DNA: TGTGCCAGCAGCCCCGGGAATCGATACAATGAGCAGTTCTTC; CDR3 protein: CASSPGNRYNEQFF
D gene: .; V gene: TRBV6-5; J gene: TRBJ1-4; clone size: few; CDR3 DNA: TGTGCCAGCAGTCGTCGCGGAGGGGGACGGGGAAAACTGTTTTTT; CDR3 protein: CASSRRGGGRGKLFF
D gene: .; V gene: TRBV4-3; J gene: TRBJ1-1; clone size: .; CDR3 DNA: TGCGCCAGCAGCCAAGGAGGACATCCCACTGAAGCTTTCTTT; CDR3 protein: CASSQGGHPTEAFF
D gene: .; V gene: TRBV3-1; J gene: TRBJ2-1; clone size: few; CDR3 DNA: TGTGCCAGCAGCCAAGTTAGAGAAAATGAGCAGTTCTTC; CDR3 protein: CASSQVRENEQFF
D gene: .; V gene: TRBV6-2/TRBV6-3; J gene: TRBJ1-5; clone size: .; CDR3 DNA: TGTGCCAGCGGGGTAGTGTTCGATCAGCCCCAGCATTTT; CDR3 protein: CASGVVFDQPQHF
D gene: .; V gene: TRBV4-3; J gene: TRBJ1-4; clone size: .; CDR3 DNA: TGCGCCAGCAGCCAAGATAGTATGGGGGGCCTTGCAACTAATGAAAAACTGTTTTTT; CDR3 protein: CASSQDSMGGLATNEKLFF
D gene: .; V gene: TRBV10-1; J gene: TRBJ2-3; clone size: many; CDR3 DNA: TGCGCCAGCAGTGGAATTGGTACGCAGTATTTT; CDR3 protein: CASSGIGTQYF
D gene: .; V gene: TRBV5-6; J gene: TRBJ2-3; clone size: few; CDR3 DNA: TGTGCCAGCAGCTTTCTCAGGGGACGTAGCACAGATACGCAGTATTTT; CDR3 protein: CASSFLRGRSTDTQYF
D gene: .; V gene: TRBV9; J gene: TRBJ1-2; clone size: .; CDR3 DNA: TGTGCCAGCAGCGGATCCTCTAATTCGGCCGCGGATGGCTACACCTTC; CDR3 protein: CASSGSSNSAADGYTF
D gene: .; V gene: TRBV23-1; J gene: TRBJ2-7; clone size: .; CDR3 DNA: TGCGCCAGCTGGGGGGACGAGCAGTACTTC; CDR3 protein: CASWGDEQYF
D gene: TRBD1; V gene: TRBV5-6; J gene: TRBJ2-5; clone size: .; CDR3 DNA: TGTGCCAGCAGCTTGGAACAGGGGGCGCTTATAGAGACCCAGTACTTC; CDR3 protein: CASSLEQGALIETQYF
D gene: .; V gene: TRBV4-1; J gene: TRBJ1-6; clone size: .; CDR3 DNA: TGCGCCAGCAGCCGGGAAGACCGCCGAGAATCACCCCTCCACTTT; CDR3 protein: CASSREDRRESPLHF